This TCR beta chain was found in a study of beta chain features in type 1 diabetes (dated by TCRdb to 2017 to 2018). Looking at the study overall: Mean age, gender distribution, total cell number and subset yield did not differ between patients and healthy donors. Regulatory and stem cell-like memory subsets were isolated from only 8 patients and roughly 8 healthy donors, whereas naive and central memory subsets came from all 30 or so donors. The study compared TCRB repertoires of sorted circulating CD4+ T cell subsets between recently diagnosed type 1 diabetes patients and matched healthy donors. A total of approximately 100 million sorted cells were examined across all samples, and the number of cells per subset was strongly correlated with RNA yield.

In its sample, this clone was seen a few times. No cognate antigen has been identified for it. Within one base of it there is no much larger clone, and no base qualities were kept. The germline V gene (reference sequence) specifies SEHNR as CDR1 and FQNEAQ as CDR2. Trimming takes 5 bases off V and 10 bases off J; junction bases not matched to a gene: 6. Including cysteine and phenylalanine, the CDR3 has 13 amino acids. The kept DNA is CDR3 alone, 39 bases in frame from the first base. Beyond this particular receptor, the publication reports: A moderate but significant shortening of TCRB CDR3 length was observed in type 1 diabetes patients in all four CD4+ subsets. At VDJ recombination sites, type 1 diabetes patients had fewer insertions and more deleted nucleotides, which implies abnormalities in thymic rearrangement. Because cDNA rather than genomic DNA was sequenced, highly expressing activated cells could have been over-represented, although no difference in activation and CD3 levels was found between groups. HLA sub-analyses involved small numbers of individuals, so any influence of HLA type on TCRB rearrangement remained unresolved. PCR may preferentially amplify shorter templates, but because patient and control samples were amplified and corrected together, any resulting skew would affect both groups equally. The naive, central memory and regulatory TCRB repertoires appeared to resemble one another more closely among patients than among healthy donors.

From each donor, a single peripheral blood sample of approximately 0.11 L on average was drawn into heparinised tubes. Naive, central memory, regulatory and stem cell-like memory CD4+ T cells were sorted on a BD FACSAria II using a panel including CD45RO, CCR7, CD25, CD127, CD95 and CD27. Every sorted population had a purity above 95%. PBMCs were isolated immediately by Lymphoprep density gradient centrifugation and stained directly without culture. So that batch effects would be minimized, each experiment stained and sorted samples in pairs, pairing one healthy donor with one patient. The entire isolated RNA was reverse transcribed using the High Capacity cDNA Reverse Transcription Kit, and thus expressed TCRB transcripts were sequenced. Naive, central memory and regulatory T cell samples underwent deep immunoSEQ sequencing, averaging around 3.7 million total reads per sample. Sorted cells were lysed in RLT buffer and RNA was extracted with DNase-treated RNeasy Micro or Mini kits, depending on cell number. To prevent cross-contamination, every cell subset was processed on its own, while patient and healthy donor samples were processed together. The immunoSEQ multiplex PCR was used to amplify TCRB sequences from cDNA, generating 87-bp fragments that spanned the CDR3 region. Sequencing of the amplicons was done on the Illumina HiSeq platform. The study's processing was this. PCR bias was computationally corrected using synthetic template baselines, reads within Hamming distance 2 were collapsed, and singletons that could not be merged were discarded. By aligning reads against IMGT, V, D and J genes, CDR3 length, and insertions or deletions at six rearrangement sites were assigned. Clonotype counts were normalized to sorted cell number within each subset before computing true diversity and Gini coefficients with the tcR R package. The overlap coefficient, calculated on TCRB nucleotide sequences, was used to quantify repertoire sharing. TCRdb carries this immuneACCESS record with in-frame sequences only. Its versions omit some clonotypes, under half of them owing to an unresolved V gene in the studies checked, with the rest unexplained. The V and J calls and clone size are taken from that table; D and trimming were inferred from the DNA. The sample records about 390,000 clones, around 10% of which are singletons. The ten largest account for 0.55% to 0.75% of the sample.

The specimen sequenced was central memory CD4+ T cells from blood. Recombination connected TRBV7-9 to TRBJ1-2; TRBD1 lines up with 11 middle nucleotides. This clonotype was sampled from a man aged 30-40 years with type 1 diabetes. The nucleotides are TGTGCCAGCAGCATTGGACAGGGGGCCGACTACACCTTC. The encoded protein is CASSIGQGADYTF.